This T cell receptor (beta chain) came from a study of T cell changes during pregnancy in multiple sclerosis. The V gene end was trimmed by 5 bases and the J gene end by 7 bases; junction bases not matched to a gene: 7. CDR1 is SEHNR and CDR2 is FQNEAQ in the germline V gene (reference sequence). The CDR3 is 16 residues long. The protocol was immunoSEQ multiplex PCR, while the TCRdb copy is restricted to in-frame clones and leaves out a portion. This sample has 40,000 to 60,000 clones, with almost 95% found just once. Sequences were derived from CD4+ T cells from peripheral blood mononuclear cells, sampled in the third trimester of pregnancy. This sequence joins TRBV7-9 and TRBJ2-2, with TRBD2 matching over 13 bases. The TCR sequence derives from a female donor with multiple sclerosis, enrolled in a pregnancy study. The CDR3 coding sequence is TGTGCCAGCAGCCATGGACTAGCGGGAGTAGACGGGGAGCTGTTTTTT. Protein product: CASSHGLAGVDGELFF.